The following is a TCR beta chain sequence with its context. The repertoire was sequenced with immunoSEQ multiplex PCR; TCRdb's copy has only in-frame clones and lacks some. This sample has a few thousand clones, with 70% to 90% found just once. Roughly 5 deparaffinized, unstained around 10 um sections supplied tumor areas macrodissected using marked H&E slides as a guide. The data stem from a study of T cells in lung cancer brain metastases. Study in general: About 85% of the 20 patients had smoked, with a median of approximately 40 pack-years.

The CDR3 is 15 amino acids. Germline CDR1 and CDR2: MNHEY and SMNVEV (reference sequence). The V and J ends lost 1 base and 4 bases respectively, with 11 bases between them. The gene calls are TRBV27 and TRBJ1-5, with D possibly matching TRBD1 (5 bases). This clonotype was sampled from a woman aged 45-65 years with non-small cell lung cancer. Sequencing used tumor tissue from the primary lung tumor. The CDR3 sequence: CASSLFGTMNQPQHF. CDR3 in DNA: TGTGCCAGCAGTTTATTTGGGACCATGAATCAGCCCCAGCATTTT.